The source of this TCR beta chain is a study of blood T cells in healthy people across ages. Next came a second PCR, run for about 7 to 12 cycles, which used a sample-barcoded 5' primer along with a J-beta primer mix. TCRdb itself ran the 5' RACE reads through MiXCR, one entry per CDR3 protein. The data hold about 1.8 million distinct CDR3 sequences, with 49% observed a single time. The CDR3 contains 12 residues. The V gene's germline CDR1 is SQVTM and CDR2 ANQGSEA. Deletions cut 6 bases from V and 3 bases from J, with 9 bases between. This clonotype was seen a few times. The material sequenced was blood. The chain uses TRBV29-1 and TRBJ2-1; possibly TRBD1 for D (6 bases). This receptor was obtained from a middle-aged woman in good health. The CDR3 DNA follows: TGCAGCGTACACAGGGTCTACAATGAGCAGTTCTTC. As protein: CSVHRVYNEQFF.